This entry is about one TCR beta chain. The antigen is unknown. The diagnoses drew upon clinical symptoms, serum thyroxine and TRAb, thyroid ultrasound and orbital computed tomography. The PBMCs studied were ones that came from approximately 9.9 ml fresh peripheral blood. CDR1 SEHNR and CDR2 FQNEAQ come from the germline V gene (reference sequence). The CDR3 is 13 residues long. V was clipped by 6 bases and J by 4 bases, with 10 bases between them. The data were obtained in a study of T cells in Graves' hyperthyroidism and ophthalmopathy. Study as a whole: Any treatment followed the collection of peripheral blood at initial diagnosis. Broader study findings: Model-based prediction identified ophthalmopathy a median around 6.5 months prior to its onset.

TCR beta CDR3 sequences were amplified from RNA transcripts. Initially, a first-round RT-PCR of the TCR CDR3 employed the HTBI primer set. Each CDR3 protein gets one entry after TCRdb re-called the multiplex PCR reads with MiXCR. In the table there are about half a million distinct CDR3 sequences, 15% to 20% of which are singletons. The material sequenced was blood. The chain recombines TRBV7-9 with TRBJ1-3; the D gene is possibly TRBD1 (6 bases). This TCR was recovered from a woman in her 30s with Graves' ophthalmopathy. DNA for the CDR3: TGTGCCAGCAGTTGGACAGTCGGAAACACCATATATTTT. It yields the protein CASSWTVGNTIYF.